These 24 T cell receptor beta chains were sequenced from one sample in a study of early T cells in non-severe SARS-CoV-2 infection. TCRdb recomputed calls from the 5' RACE reads with MiXCR, one row per CDR3 protein. The sample holds about 90,000 distinct CDR3 sequences, approximately 12% seen once. The starting material was whole blood, obtained at baseline. Receptors were obtained from an adult who was a healthcare worker with PCR-confirmed SARS-CoV-2 infection or an uninfected control (not recorded which).

This clonotype was counted a few times. The chain has TRBV5-1 and TRBJ2-3; 7 bases line up with TRBD2. The CDR3 spans 16 residues. From germline, CDR1 is SGHRS and CDR2 YFSETQ. The V segment lost 3 bases and the J segment 2 bases; nucleotides outside the gene matches: 9. The DNA of the CDR3 is TGCGCCAGCAGCTGGGGCCAAGCGGGGCCCACAGATACGCAGTATTTT. It specifies CASSWGQAGPTDTQYF.

V gene TRBV6-1 combines with J gene TRBJ1-1, with no clear D. CDR1 and CDR2 (germline): MNHNS, SASEGT. The CDR3 consists of 12 residues. Trimming removed 6 bases from V and 4 bases from J, with 9 bases in between. The CDR3: CASSWTGTEAFF. The CDR3 bases are TGTGCCAGCAGCTGGACGGGCACTGAAGCTTTCTTT.

In its sample, this clonotype was seen many times. The genes are TRBV28 and TRBJ2-5; 13 bases fit TRBD2. V shed 5 bases and J 1 base; nucleotides not matched to a gene: 4. CDR1 MDHEN and CDR2 SYDVKM come from the germline V gene. The CDR3 sequence is 16 residues long. CDR3 region: CASSPTSGGFQETQYF. CDR3 sequence (DNA): TGTGCCAGCAGTCCGACTAGCGGGGGGTTCCAAGAGACCCAGTACTTC.

This clonotype was found many times. The rearrangement joins TRBV6-6 to TRBJ2-7, with TRBD2 as a possible D gene (6 bases). Germline V gives CDR1 MNHNY, CDR2 SVGAGI (reference sequence). CDR3 length: 15 residues. Trimming pared 2 bases from V and 1 base from J, leaving 12 bases between. The CDR3: CASSYEYGSSYEQYF. The CDR3 nucleotides are TGTGCCAGCAGTTACGAGTACGGGAGTTCCTACGAGCAGTACTTC.

This clonotype has only a few counts. V is TRBV7-3 and J is TRBJ2-1, with TRBD2 matching over 8 bases. Per the germline V gene, CDR1 is SGHTA and CDR2 is FQGTGA. Trimming at V came to 8 bases and at J to 10 bases, leaving 10 bases not matched to a gene. There are 13 residues in the CDR3. In DNA, the CDR3 is TGTGCCAGCGGGCGAGCGGGAGTGCGGGAGCAGTTCTTC. As protein: CASGRAGVREQFF.

The chain recombines TRBV5-4 with TRBJ1-2, with 7 bases lining up with TRBD1. V shed 4 bases and J 4 bases; nucleotides not matched to a gene: 13. Per the germline V gene, CDR1 is SGHNT and CDR2 is YYREEE (reference sequence). The CDR3 consists of 16 residues. The CDR3 reads CASSLGTARSSYGYTF. CDR3 nucleotide sequence: TGTGCCAGCAGCCTAGGGACAGCGCGTTCGAGCTATGGCTACACCTTC. Variable domain in full (rest from reference TRBV5-4 and TRBJ1-2): ETGVTQSPTHLIKTRGQQVTLRCSSQSGHNTVSWYQQALGQGPQFIFQYYREEENGRGNFPPRFSGLQFPNYSSELNVNALELDDSALYLCASSLGTARSSYGYTFGSGTRLTVV.

This clonotype was recorded a few times. V gene TRBV9 combines with J gene TRBJ2-2; D is perhaps TRBD1 (6 bases). This CDR3 spans 14 amino acids. The germline V gene encodes CDR1 SGDLS and CDR2 YYNGEE. Trimming pared 4 bases from V and 5 bases from J, leaving 12 bases between. The CDR3, as DNA: TGTGCCAGCAGCCAGGGGCAGACAACCGGGGAGCTGTTTTTT. It yields the protein CASSQGQTTGELFF. The whole variable domain, remainder taken from reference TRBV9 and TRBJ2-2, is DSGVTQTPKHLITATGQRVTLRCSPRSGDLSVYWYQQSLDQGLQFLIQYYNGEERAKGNILERFSAQQFPDLHSELNLSSLELGDSALYFCASSQGQTTGELFFGEGSRLTVL.

This clonotype was counted between two and nine times. The chain is built from TRBV11-2 and TRBJ2-7; 7 positions agree with TRBD1. CDR3 size: 16 residues. V trimming: 3 bases; J trimming: 0 bases; junction bases outside the gene matches: 8. Germline V gene lookup returns CDR1 SGHAT and CDR2 FQNNGV. The chain's CDR3 is CASSFGPGQYSYEQYF. In nucleotides, the CDR3 is TGTGCCAGCAGCTTCGGACCGGGACAGTACTCCTACGAGCAGTACTTC. The full variable domain, in which reference TRBV11-2 and TRBJ2-7 provide the parts outside the CDR3, is EAGVAQSPRYKIIEKRQSVAFWCNPISGHATLYWYQQILGQGPKLLIQFQNNGVVDDSQLPKDRFSAERLKGVDSTLKIQPAKLEDSAVYLCASSFGPGQYSYEQYFGPGTRLTVT.

This clonotype was recorded a few times. The V gene is TRBV11-3, the J gene TRBJ2-1; maybe TRBD1 (5 bases). V was shortened by 1 base and J by 5 bases, with 18 bases between the two germline ends. The CDR3 sequence is 17 residues long. Germline assignment: CDR1 SGHNT and CDR2 YENEEA. CDR3 DNA sequence: TGTGCCAGCAGCTTAGGCCGAGACAGTTTTAAGAACAATGAGCAGTTCTTC. Translated, it gives CASSLGRDSFKNNEQFF. Filled out from reference TRBV11-3 and TRBJ2-1, the complete variable domain reads EAGVVQSPRYKIIEKKQPVAFWCNPISGHNTLYWYLQNLGQGPELLIRYENEEAVDDSQLPKDRFSAERLKGVDSTLKIQPAELGDSAVYLCASSLGRDSFKNNEQFFGPGTRLTVL.

The V gene is TRBV19, the J gene TRBJ2-7, with 7 bases that match TRBD1. The V gene's germline CDR1 is LNHDA and CDR2 SQIVND (reference sequence). The CDR3 loop spans 15 amino acids. V gave up 7 bases and J gave up 0 bases; unmatched junction bases: 9. CDR3 sequence reads: CASTSGGQASYEQYF. CDR3 DNA: TGTGCCAGTACCTCTGGCGGACAGGCCTCCTACGAGCAGTACTTC.

The V and J genes are TRBV5-1 and TRBJ2-7, with D possibly matching TRBD2 (5 bases). The CDR3 covers 14 residues. Trimming removed 4 bases from V and 10 bases from J, with 21 bases in between. CDR1 SGHRS and CDR2 YFSETQ come from the germline V gene. CDR3: CASSLYSDRDRQYF. CDR3 nucleotides: TGCGCCAGCAGCCTCTATTCGGACCGGGATCGTCAGTACTTC.

At least ten counts were recorded for this clonotype. The V and J genes are TRBV5-6 and TRBJ2-2; D perhaps matches TRBD1 (7 bases). CDR3 size: 16 residues. Germline loops: CDR1 SGHDT, CDR2 YYEEEE. The ends were cut back, 0 bases at V and 5 bases at J, with 14 bases in the middle. CDR3 sequence: CASSLAPQGRTGELFF. The CDR3 DNA reads as TGTGCCAGCAGCTTGGCCCCACAGGGGAGGACCGGGGAGCTGTTTTTT.

The J gene is TRBJ2-1, the V gene TRBV14; D is unresolved. CDR1 SGHDN and CDR2 FVKESK come from the germline V gene. The CDR3 sequence is 13 residues long. The germline V and J ends were trimmed by 1 base and 3 bases, with 4 bases remaining between them. This CDR3 is CASSQGYYNEQFF. CDR3 coding DNA: TGTGCCAGCAGCCAAGGATACTACAATGAGCAGTTCTTC.

This clonotype has ten or more counts. The chain joins TRBV11-3 to TRBJ2-1, with 9 positions matching TRBD1. V shed 3 bases and J 2 bases; nucleotides not matched to a gene: 5. CDR1 SGHNT and CDR2 YENEEA come from the germline V gene. This CDR3 region has 16 residues. The CDR3 DNA follows: TGTGCCAGCAGCTTCCCTAGACAGGGGGCCTACAATGAGCAGTTCTTC. This sequence encodes CASSFPRQGAYNEQFF.

This clonotype appeared a few times. V gene TRBV24-1 combines with J gene TRBJ1-5; D is uncertain. Between the trimmed V and J ends, which lost 3 bases and 9 bases, there was a span of 8 bases. Germline values: CDR1 KGHDR, CDR2 SFDVKD. The CDR3 is 12 residues long. The CDR3 DNA sequence: TGTGCCACCAGTGATGTGGGTCGGCCCCAGCATTTT. Translation: CATSDVGRPQHF.

This clonotype was observed a few times. CDR3 sequence reads: CAISESLTNTGELFF. Here the CDR3 DNA reads TGTGCCATCAGTGAGAGTCTAACGAACACCGGGGAGCTGTTTTTT. The chain carries TRBV10-3 and TRBJ2-2, with unresolved D. CDR1 is ENHRY and CDR2 is SYGVKD in the germline V gene. The CDR3 sequence is 15 residues long. V dropped 2 bases and J dropped 0 bases, with 7 bases sitting between them.

This clonotype has ten or more counts. The chain couples TRBV20-1 to TRBJ2-7, with 9 bases fitting TRBD1. Germline V gives CDR1 DFQATT, CDR2 SNEGSKA (reference sequence). V was pared by 2 bases and J by 3 bases, with 11 bases of the junction left unmatched. CDR3 length: 16 amino acids. Written as DNA, the CDR3 is TGCAGTGCTAGAAAAGGCGGGACAGGGAGATTCTACGAGCAGTACTTC. It codes for CSARKGGTGRFYEQYF.

Points on this clonotype: A read error may explain this, as a much larger clone is one base away. The V and J genes are TRBV7-3 and TRBJ1-5; no clear D. Trimming cost V 2 bases and J 2 bases, with 4 bases left between them. Germline assignment: CDR1 SGHTA and CDR2 FQGTGA. This CDR3 has 13 amino acids. In DNA form, the CDR3 reads TGTGCCAGCAGCTTAGATGGCAATCAGCCCCAGCATTTT. Its translation: CASSLDGNQPQHF.

This clonotype has a count of ten or more. The V call is TRBV20-1, the J call TRBJ1-1; TRBD1 is a possible D gene (6 bases). Germline V gives CDR1 DFQATT, CDR2 SNEGSKA (reference sequence). The CDR3 length is 12 residues. The CDR3 loop is CGGYQGSTEAFF. The CDR3 coding sequence is TGCGGAGGGTATCAGGGGAGCACTGAAGCTTTCTTT.

This clonotype was detected a few times. The chain combines TRBV25-1 with TRBJ2-2; 7 bases align to TRBD1. Germline trimming cut 2 bases from V and 4 bases from J; bases unmatched to any gene: 7. CDR3 length equals 16 residues. The germline CDR1 and CDR2 sequences are MGHDK and SYGVNS. The CDR3 DNA follows: TGTGCCAGCAGTGAAGCACGACAGGGAGCCACCGGGGAGCTGTTTTTT. Protein product: CASSEARQGATGELFF.

This clonotype appeared a few times. The V and J genes are TRBV5-1 and TRBJ2-7; a possible D gene is TRBD1 (6 bases). The V gene's germline CDR1 is SGHRS and CDR2 YFSETQ. This CDR3 is built from 15 residues. Deletions cut 4 bases from V and 6 bases from J, with 20 bases between. This CDR3 reads CASSVPRAGVGEQYF. The CDR3 DNA sequence: TGCGCCAGCAGCGTACCGCGGGCAGGGGTAGGCGAGCAGTACTTC.

There are a few counts of this clonotype. This sequence joins TRBV19 and TRBJ1-5; D possibly corresponds to TRBD1 (5 bases). The CDR3 is 13 amino acids. V shed 9 bases and J shed 4 bases, with 13 bases lying between them. Germline V CDR1 and CDR2: LNHDA, SQIVND (reference sequence). As DNA, the CDR3 is TGTGCCAGCCTAATGGGGGGGAATCAGCCCCAGCATTTT. It codes for CASLMGGNQPQHF. The whole variable domain, filled in from reference TRBV19 and TRBJ1-5, reads DGGITQSPKYLFRKEGQNVTLSCEQNLNHDAMYWYRQDPGQGLRLIYYSQIVNDFQKGDIAEGYSVSREKKESFPLTVTSAQKNPTAFYLCASLMGGNQPQHFGDGTRLSIL.

This rearrangement joins TRBV12-3 or TRBV12-4 to TRBJ2-7, with 7 bases lining up with TRBD2. Unmatched junction bases numbered 10, after V lost 8 bases and J lost 3 bases. This CDR3 has 14 residues. The CDR3 loop reads CASATGRVHYEQYF. CDR3 bases: TGTGCCAGCGCAACGGGGAGGGTTCACTACGAGCAGTACTTC.

This clonotype was counted many times. The CDR3 loop reads CASSRSPSYGYTF. CDR3 DNA sequence: TGTGCCAGCAGTCGTTCCCCCTCCTATGGCTACACCTTC. V usage is TRBV11-2 and J usage is TRBJ1-2; the D is unclear. The CDR3 extends over 13 amino acids. Between the trimmed V and J ends, which lost 6 bases and 4 bases, there was a span of 12 bases. Germline CDR1 is SGHAT and CDR2 is FQNNGV.